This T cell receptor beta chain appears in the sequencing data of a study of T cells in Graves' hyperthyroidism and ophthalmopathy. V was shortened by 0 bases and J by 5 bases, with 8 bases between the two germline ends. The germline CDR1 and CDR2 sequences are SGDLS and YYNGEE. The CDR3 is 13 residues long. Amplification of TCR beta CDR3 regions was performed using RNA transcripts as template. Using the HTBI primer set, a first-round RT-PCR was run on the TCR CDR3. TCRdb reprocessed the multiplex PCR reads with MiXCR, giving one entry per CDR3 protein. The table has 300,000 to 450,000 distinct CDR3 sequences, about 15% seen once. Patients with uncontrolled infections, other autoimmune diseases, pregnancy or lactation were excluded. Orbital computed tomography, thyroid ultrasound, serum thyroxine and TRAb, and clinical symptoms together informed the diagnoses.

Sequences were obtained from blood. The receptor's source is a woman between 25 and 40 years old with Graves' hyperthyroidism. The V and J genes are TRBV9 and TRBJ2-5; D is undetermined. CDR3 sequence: CASSVEELETQYF. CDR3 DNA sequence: TGTGCCAGCAGCGTAGAAGAGTTGGAGACCCAGTACTTC.